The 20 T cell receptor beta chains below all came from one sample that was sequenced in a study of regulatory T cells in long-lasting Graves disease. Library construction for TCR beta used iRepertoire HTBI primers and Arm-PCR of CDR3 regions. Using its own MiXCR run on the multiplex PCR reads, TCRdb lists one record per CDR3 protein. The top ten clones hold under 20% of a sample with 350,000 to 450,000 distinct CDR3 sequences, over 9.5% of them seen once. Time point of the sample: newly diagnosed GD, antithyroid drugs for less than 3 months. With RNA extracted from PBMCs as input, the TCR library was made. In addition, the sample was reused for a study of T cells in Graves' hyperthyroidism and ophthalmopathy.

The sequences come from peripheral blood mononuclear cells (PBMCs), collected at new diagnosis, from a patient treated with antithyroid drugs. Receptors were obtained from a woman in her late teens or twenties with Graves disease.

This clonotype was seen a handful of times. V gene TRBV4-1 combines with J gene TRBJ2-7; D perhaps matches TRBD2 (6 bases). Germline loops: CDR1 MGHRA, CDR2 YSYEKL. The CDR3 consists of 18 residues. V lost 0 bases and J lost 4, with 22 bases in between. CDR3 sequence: CASSQDPEGLRSFYEQYF. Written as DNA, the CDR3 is TGCGCCAGCAGCCAAGACCCGGAGGGACTCAGATCCTTTTACGAGCAGTACTTC.

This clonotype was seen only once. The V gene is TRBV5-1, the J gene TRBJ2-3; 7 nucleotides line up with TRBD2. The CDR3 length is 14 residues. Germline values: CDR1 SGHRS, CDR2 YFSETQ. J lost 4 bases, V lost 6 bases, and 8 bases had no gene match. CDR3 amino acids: CASTLWGGADTQYF. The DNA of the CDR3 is TGCGCCAGCACCCTTTGGGGGGGGGCAGATACGCAGTATTTT.

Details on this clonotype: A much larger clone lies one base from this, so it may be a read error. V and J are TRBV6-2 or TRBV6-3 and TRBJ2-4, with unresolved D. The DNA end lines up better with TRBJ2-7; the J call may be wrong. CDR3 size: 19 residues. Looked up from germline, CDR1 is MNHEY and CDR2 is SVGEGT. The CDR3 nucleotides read TGTGCCAGCAGCCCCCCAAGGAATTTAATGTACAAAAGCTCCTACGAGCAGTACTTC. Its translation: CASSPPRNLMYKSSYEQYF.

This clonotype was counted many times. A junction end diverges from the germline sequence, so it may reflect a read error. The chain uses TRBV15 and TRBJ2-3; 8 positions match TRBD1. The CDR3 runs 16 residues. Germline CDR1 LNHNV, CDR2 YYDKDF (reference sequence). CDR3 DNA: TGTACCACCAGCAGAGATCAGGGGGCCGGCACAGATACGCAGTATTTT. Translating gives CTTSRDQGAGTDTQYF.

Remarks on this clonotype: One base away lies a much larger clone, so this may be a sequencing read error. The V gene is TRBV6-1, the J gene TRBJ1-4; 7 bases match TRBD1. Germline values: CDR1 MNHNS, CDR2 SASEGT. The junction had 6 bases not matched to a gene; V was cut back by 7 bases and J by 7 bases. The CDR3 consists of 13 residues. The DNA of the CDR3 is TGTGCCAGCACCCAGGGGGGAAGTGAAAAACTGTTTTTT. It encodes CASTQGGSEKLFF.

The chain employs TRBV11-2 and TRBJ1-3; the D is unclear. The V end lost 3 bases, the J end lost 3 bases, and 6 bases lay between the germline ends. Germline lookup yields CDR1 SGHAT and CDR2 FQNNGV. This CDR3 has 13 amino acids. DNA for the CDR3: TGTGCCAGCAGCTTCCCAGGTGGAAACACCATATATTTT. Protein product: CASSFPGGNTIYF.

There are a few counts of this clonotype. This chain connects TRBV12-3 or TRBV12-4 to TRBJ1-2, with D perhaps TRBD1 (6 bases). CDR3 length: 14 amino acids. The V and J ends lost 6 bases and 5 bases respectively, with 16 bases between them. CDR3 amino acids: CASRIRGGTYGYTF. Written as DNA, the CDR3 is TGTGCCAGCAGGATTAGGGGGGGGACGTATGGCTACACCTTC.

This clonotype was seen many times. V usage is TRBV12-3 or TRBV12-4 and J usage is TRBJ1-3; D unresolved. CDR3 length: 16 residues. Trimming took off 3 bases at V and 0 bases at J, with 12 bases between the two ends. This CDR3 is CASSFGQESSGNTIYF. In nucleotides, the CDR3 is TGTGCCAGCAGTTTCGGGCAGGAAAGCTCTGGAAACACCATATATTTT.

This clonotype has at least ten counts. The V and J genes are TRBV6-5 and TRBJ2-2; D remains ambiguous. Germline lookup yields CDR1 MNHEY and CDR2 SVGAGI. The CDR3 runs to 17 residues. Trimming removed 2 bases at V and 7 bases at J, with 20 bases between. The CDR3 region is CASSYGLAVTWGGELFF. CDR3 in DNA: TGTGCCAGCAGTTACGGCTTGGCAGTAACATGGGGCGGGGAGCTGTTTTTT.

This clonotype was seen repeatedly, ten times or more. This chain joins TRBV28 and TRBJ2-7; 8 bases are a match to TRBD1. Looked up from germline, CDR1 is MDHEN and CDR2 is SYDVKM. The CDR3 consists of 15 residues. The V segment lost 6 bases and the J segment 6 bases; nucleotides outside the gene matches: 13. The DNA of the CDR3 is TGTGCCAGCAGAACCCCGGGACAGGACGTCGGCGAGCAGTACTTC. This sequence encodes CASRTPGQDVGEQYF.

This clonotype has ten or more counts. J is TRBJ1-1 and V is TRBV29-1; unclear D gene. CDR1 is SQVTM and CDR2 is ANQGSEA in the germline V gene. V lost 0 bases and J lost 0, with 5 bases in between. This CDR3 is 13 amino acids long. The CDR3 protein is CSVEEGMNTEAFF. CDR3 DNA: TGCAGCGTTGAAGAGGGGATGAACACTGAAGCTTTCTTT.

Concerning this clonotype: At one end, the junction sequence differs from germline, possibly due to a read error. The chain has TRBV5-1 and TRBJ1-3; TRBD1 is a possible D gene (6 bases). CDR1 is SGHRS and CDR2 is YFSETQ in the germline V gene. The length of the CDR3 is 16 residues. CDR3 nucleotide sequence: TGTGCCAGCAGCGTCGCGGGGGGGGCCACTGGAAACACCATATATTTT. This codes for CASSVAGGATGNTIYF.

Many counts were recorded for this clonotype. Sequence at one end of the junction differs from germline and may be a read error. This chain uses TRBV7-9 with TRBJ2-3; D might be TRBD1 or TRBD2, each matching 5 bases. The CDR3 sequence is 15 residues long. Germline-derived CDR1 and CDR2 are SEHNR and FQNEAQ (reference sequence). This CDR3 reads CASSLGTASTDTQYF. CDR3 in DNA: TGCGCCAGCAGCTTGGGGACGGCTAGCACAGATACGCAGTATTTT.

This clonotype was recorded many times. The CDR3 coding sequence is TGTGCCAGCAGTGGCGAAACTAGCGGGGGCACAGATACGCAGTATTTT. This sequence encodes CASSGETSGGTDTQYF. The chain recombines TRBV2 with TRBJ2-3, with TRBD2 matching over 10 bases. Germline loops: CDR1 SNHLY, CDR2 FYNNEI. The CDR3 extends over 16 amino acids. V lost 4 bases and J lost 1; bases outside the gene matches: 5.

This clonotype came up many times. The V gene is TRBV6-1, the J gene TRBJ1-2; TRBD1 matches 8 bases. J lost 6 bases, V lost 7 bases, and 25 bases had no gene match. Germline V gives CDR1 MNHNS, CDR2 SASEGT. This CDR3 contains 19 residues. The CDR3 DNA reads TGTGCCAGCAAGACAGGGGAAGGTCGTCGCCGAAAGACCCCGGATGGCTACACCTTC. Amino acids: CASKTGEGRRRKTPDGYTF.

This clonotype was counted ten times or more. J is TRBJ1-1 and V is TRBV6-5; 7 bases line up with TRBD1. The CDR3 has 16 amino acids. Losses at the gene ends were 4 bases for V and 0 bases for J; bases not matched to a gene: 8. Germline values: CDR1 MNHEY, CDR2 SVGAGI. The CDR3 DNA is TGTGCCAGCAGTTCCGGACAGGCCACCATGAACACTGAAGCTTTCTTT. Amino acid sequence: CASSSGQATMNTEAFF.

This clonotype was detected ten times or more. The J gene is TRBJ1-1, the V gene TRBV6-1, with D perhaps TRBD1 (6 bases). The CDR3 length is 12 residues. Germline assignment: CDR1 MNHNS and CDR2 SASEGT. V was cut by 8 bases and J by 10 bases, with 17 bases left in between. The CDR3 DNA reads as TGTGCCAGCGGCGACAGGCCTGTGGGAGCTTTCTTT. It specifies CASGDRPVGAFF.

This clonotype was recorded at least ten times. CDR3 protein: CSARAQPPGHEQYF. The CDR3 coding sequence is TGCAGTGCTAGAGCCCAGCCCCCAGGCCACGAGCAGTACTTC. The chain employs TRBV20-1 and TRBJ2-7; no firm D call. This CDR3 region has 14 residues. Looked up from germline, CDR1 is DFQATT and CDR2 is SNEGSKA (reference sequence). V lost 1 base, J lost 5 bases, and 15 bases lay in between.

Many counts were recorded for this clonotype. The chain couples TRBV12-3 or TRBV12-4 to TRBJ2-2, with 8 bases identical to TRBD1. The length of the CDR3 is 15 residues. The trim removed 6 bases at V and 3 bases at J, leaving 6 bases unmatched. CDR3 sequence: CASSRRQGHTGELFF. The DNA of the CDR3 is TGTGCCAGCAGCAGACGACAGGGGCACACCGGGGAGCTGTTTTTT.

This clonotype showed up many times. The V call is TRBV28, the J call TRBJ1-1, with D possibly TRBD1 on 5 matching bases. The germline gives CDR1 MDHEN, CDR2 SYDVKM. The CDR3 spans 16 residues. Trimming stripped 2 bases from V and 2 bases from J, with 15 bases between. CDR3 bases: TGTGCCAGCAGTTTAACCCCGGGAGGGGTTAACACTGAAGCTTTCTTT. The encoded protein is CASSLTPGGVNTEAFF.